Sequencing of this T cell receptor (beta chain) was carried out in a study of shared clonotypes between healthy human individuals. Clones were sequenced by immunoSEQ multiplex PCR, and TCRdb holds only the in-frame ones, with some missing. The table lists around 1,100,000 clones, approximately 80% of them singletons, with approximately 0.95% in the top ten. Sequenced: memory CD4+ T cells from PBMCs. This sample's subset: CD45RA-negative fraction. The sequence was obtained from a man younger than 35 in good health. Some clones in this sample may be carry-over from other donors' samples.

The CDR3 is CATSPRENTQYF. The CDR3 DNA reads TGTGCCACCAGCCCTCGCGAGAATACGCAGTATTTT. The J gene is TRBJ2-3, the V gene TRBV15; no reliable D call. Germline V gives CDR1 LNHNV, CDR2 YYDKDF (reference sequence). The V end lost 5 bases, the J end lost 7 bases, and 10 bases lay between the germline ends. The CDR3 runs to 12 residues.